This entry lists 29 T cell receptor beta chains sequenced from one sample in a study of T cell changes during pregnancy in multiple sclerosis. Assay: immunoSEQ multiplex PCR; the TCRdb copy retains only in-frame clones and omits some. The sample includes some 59,000 clones, roughly 91% of them seen just once. The sample consisted of peripheral blood, taken in the third trimester of pregnancy. The source is a female donor in good health, enrolled as a control in a pregnancy study.

V and J are TRBV5-1 and TRBJ1-2; 7 bases are shared with TRBD1. The CDR3 covers 14 residues. The V gene's germline CDR1 is SGHRS and CDR2 YFSETQ. V shed 3 bases, J shed 4 bases, and the junction held 6 bases outside the gene matches. The CDR3 here is CASSSGGEGYGYTF. DNA for the CDR3: TGCGCCAGCAGCTCAGGGGGAGAGGGCTATGGCTACACCTTC. The entire variable domain, with the rest obtained from reference TRBV5-1 and TRBJ1-2, is as follows: KAGVTQTPRYLIKTRGQQVTLSCSPISGHRSVSWYQQTPGQGLQFLFEYFSETQRNKGNFPGRFSGRQFSNSRSEMNVSTLELGDSALYLCASSSGGEGYGYTFGSGTRLTVV.

The chain uses TRBV11-2 and TRBJ2-5; D is ambiguous. Trimming pared 3 bases from V and 5 bases from J, leaving 13 bases between. Germline-derived CDR1 and CDR2 are SGHAT and FQNNGV. The CDR3 extends over 14 amino acids. The CDR3 protein is CASSLGPSAETQYF. The CDR3 DNA is TGTGCCAGCAGCTTGGGTCCCTCAGCGGAGACCCAGTACTTC. Using reference TRBV11-2 and TRBJ2-5 for the parts outside the CDR3, the full variable domain is EAGVAQSPRYKIIEKRQSVAFWCNPISGHATLYWYQQILGQGPKLLIQFQNNGVVDDSQLPKDRFSAERLKGVDSTLKIQPAKLEDSAVYLCASSLGPSAETQYFGPGTRLLVL.

V and J are TRBV7-2 and TRBJ1-3; D perhaps matches TRBD1 (5 bases). CDR1 and CDR2 (germline): SGHTA, FQGNSA. Between the trimmed V and J ends, which lost 0 bases and 0 bases, there was a span of 18 bases. The CDR3 covers 19 residues. CDR3 in amino acids: CASSLAISGLISSGNTIYF. CDR3 coding DNA: TGTGCCAGCAGCTTAGCTATCTCAGGGTTAATCAGCTCTGGAAACACCATATATTTT.

This clone was seen once. The gene calls are TRBV6-4 and TRBJ2-1, with D unresolved. The V and J ends lost 3 bases and 0 bases respectively, with 9 bases between them. There are 15 residues in the CDR3. Per the germline V gene, CDR1 is MRHNA and CDR2 is SNTAGT. The CDR3 DNA reads TGTGCCAGCAGTGAGGTTCCCGGCTCCTACAATGAGCAGTTCTTC. It is translated as CASSEVPGSYNEQFF.

This clone was seen once. The chain couples TRBV30 to TRBJ2-2; perhaps TRBD1 as D (5 bases). Germline CDR1 and CDR2: GTSNPN and SVGIG (reference sequence). The CDR3 contains 15 residues. V shed 2 bases and J shed 6 bases, with 16 bases lying between them. The CDR3 DNA reads TGTGCCTGGAGTTTAGGGGCGCATCGTTCCGGGGAGCTGTTTTTT. Protein: CAWSLGAHRSGELFF.

The chain carries TRBV7-9 and TRBJ1-5; D remains ambiguous. From germline, CDR1 is SEHNR and CDR2 FQNEAQ (reference sequence). The CDR3 is 14 amino acids. V lost 3 bases, J lost 2 bases, and 8 bases lay in between. CDR3 coding DNA: TGTGCCAGCAGCTTCGAGGGCGGCAATCAGCCCCAGCATTTT. Translated, it gives CASSFEGGNQPQHF.

V and J are TRBV6-5 and TRBJ2-7; 13 nucleotides line up with TRBD2. CDR3 length equals 14 residues. V lost 4 bases and J lost 7; bases outside the gene matches: 4. Germline loops: CDR1 MNHEY, CDR2 SVGAGI. The CDR3 DNA reads TGTGCCAGCAGTTCCGGACTAGCGGGGGTTGAGCAGTACTTC. Its protein is CASSSGLAGVEQYF.

The chain combines TRBV7-2 with TRBJ2-7; unclear D gene. The CDR3 loop spans 13 amino acids. Germline V CDR1 and CDR2: SGHTA, FQGNSA. Trimming took 5 bases from V and 5 from J, leaving 13 bases between them. CDR3 loop: CASSILRVDEQYF. Here the CDR3 DNA reads TGTGCCAGCAGCATACTTCGGGTCGACGAGCAGTACTTC.

V and J are TRBV6-1 and TRBJ1-3; 7 bases fit TRBD1. J lost 0 bases, V lost 4 bases, and 6 bases had no gene match. CDR1 is MNHNS and CDR2 is SASEGT in the germline V gene. The CDR3 is 16 amino acids. The DNA for the CDR3 is TGTGCCAGCAGTGCCAAGGGACAGATCTCTGGAAACACCATATATTTT. Translated, it gives CASSAKGQISGNTIYF.

The CDR3 protein is CASSLAQGADEQYF. CDR3 nucleotides: TGTGCCAGCAGCTTGGCGCAGGGTGCTGACGAGCAGTACTTC. The J gene is TRBJ2-7, the V gene TRBV5-4; weak D call: TRBD1 (5 bases). Germline CDR1 SGHNT, CDR2 YYREEE (reference sequence). This CDR3 is built from 14 residues. The V end was cut by 0 bases, the J end by 5 bases, with 12 bases between.

This clone has only a few counts. The chain uses TRBV25-1 and TRBJ2-3; maybe TRBD2 (7 bases). The CDR3 loop spans 15 amino acids. V was trimmed by 1 base and J by 6 bases, leaving 14 bases between them. The germline V gene encodes CDR1 MGHDK and CDR2 SYGVNS. The CDR3: CASSEWGGLGDTQYF. The CDR3 DNA follows: TGTGCCAGCAGTGAATGGGGGGGCCTCGGGGATACGCAGTATTTT.

V is TRBV30 and J is TRBJ2-1; a weak D match, TRBD2 (10 bases). The V gene lost 1 base and the J gene lost 15 bases, with 34 bases spanning the gap. The CDR3 loop spans 18 amino acids. Germline CDR1 and CDR2: GTSNPN and SVGIG (reference sequence). The DNA of the CDR3 is TGTGCCTGGAGTGCCCGGGACAGGGCGCTAGCGGGAGAACCTTCGGCGTTCTTC. It yields the protein CAWSARDRALAGEPSAFF.

A few counts support this clone. The chain uses TRBV27 and TRBJ1-1; D unclear. With 2 bases removed from V and 11 bases from J, the gap between germline ends came to 15 bases. This CDR3 region has 13 residues. Germline values: CDR1 MNHEY, CDR2 SMNVEV (reference sequence). CDR3 nucleotide sequence: TGTGCCAGCAGTTTACCAGGAGGCCATAGCGCTTTCTTT. Amino acid sequence: CASSLPGGHSAFF.

This chain connects TRBV5-6 to TRBJ2-1; D is perhaps TRBD1 (6 bases). V shed 1 base and J shed 7 bases, with 21 bases lying between them. Germline V gene lookup returns CDR1 SGHDT and CDR2 YYEEEE. The CDR3 is made up of 17 amino acids. Here the CDR3 reads CASSLMSGTQDGNEQFF. The CDR3 DNA reads TGTGCCAGCAGCTTGATGAGTGGGACACAGGACGGGAATGAGCAGTTCTTC. Together with reference TRBV5-6 and TRBJ2-1, the CDR3 gives the full variable domain: DAGVTQSPTHLIKTRGQQVTLRCSPKSGHDTVSWYQQALGQGPQFIFQYYEEEERQRGNFPDRFSGHQFPNYSSELNVNALLLGDSALYLCASSLMSGTQDGNEQFFGPGTRLTVL.

The chain combines TRBV30 with TRBJ2-1; D is undetermined. Trimming took off 0 bases at V and 9 bases at J, with 18 bases between the two ends. Looked up from germline, CDR1 is GTSNPN and CDR2 is SVGIG (reference sequence). This CDR3 contains 15 residues. The CDR3 reads CAWSVLSGPLGEQFF. As DNA, the CDR3 is TGTGCCTGGAGTGTCCTATCAGGCCCGTTGGGTGAGCAGTTCTTC. Full variable domain (outside the CDR3, taken from reference TRBV30 and TRBJ2-1): SQTIHQWPATLVQPVGSPLSLECTVEGTSNPNLYWYRQAAGRGLQLLFYSVGIGQISSEVPQNLSASRPQDRQFILSSKKLLLSDSGFYLCAWSVLSGPLGEQFFGPGTRLTVL.

The chain combines TRBV18 with TRBJ2-2, with D possibly being TRBD2 (6 bases). Germline CDR1 KGHSH, CDR2 LQKENI. Trimming stripped 3 bases from V and 4 bases from J, with 18 bases between. There are 17 residues in the CDR3. CDR3 nucleotide sequence: TGTGCCAGCTCACCCGTGGCAGGAGCGGGCTTCACCGGGGAGCTGTTTTTT. Protein sequence: CASSPVAGAGFTGELFF. The full variable domain, with the rest looked up from reference TRBV18 and TRBJ2-2, is NAGVMQNPRHLVRRRGQEARLRCSPMKGHSHVYWYRQLPEEGLKFMVYLQKENIIDESGMPKERFSAEFPKEGPSILRIQQVVRGDSAAYFCASSPVAGAGFTGELFFGEGSRLTVL.

This rearrangement joins TRBV27 to TRBJ2-3; 7 bases are a match to TRBD1. The CDR3 runs 13 residues. V trimming: 6 bases; J trimming: 3 bases; junction bases outside the gene matches: 3. In germline, CDR1 is MNHEY, CDR2 SMNVEV (reference sequence). The CDR3 nucleotides are TGTGCCAGCAGCACCAGGGGGACAGATACGCAGTATTTT. This translates into CASSTRGTDTQYF.

The chain carries TRBV5-1 and TRBJ1-1, with a tentative D call TRBD1 (6 bases). CDR3 size: 14 residues. From germline, CDR1 is SGHRS and CDR2 YFSETQ. Trimming stripped 0 bases from V and 4 bases from J, with 10 bases between. CDR3 in amino acids: CASSLAGDSTEAFF. CDR3 in DNA: TGCGCCAGCAGCTTGGCAGGGGATTCCACTGAAGCTTTCTTT.

The chain uses TRBV5-4 and TRBJ2-3; 10 positions match TRBD2. The CDR3 is 18 amino acids. The germline V gene encodes CDR1 SGHNT and CDR2 YYREEE (reference sequence). V shed 0 bases, J shed 7 bases, and the junction held 14 bases outside the gene matches. The CDR3 spells CASSLVGSSGGRSNTQYF. For the CDR3, the DNA is TGTGCCAGCAGCTTGGTAGGGTCTAGCGGGGGAAGGTCGAATACGCAGTATTTT.

The V and J genes are TRBV13 and TRBJ2-5; maybe TRBD1 (6 bases). The CDR3 covers 16 residues. The V gene's germline CDR1 is PRHDT and CDR2 FYEKMQ (reference sequence). The V and J ends lost 2 bases and 0 bases respectively, with 13 bases between them. The CDR3 DNA sequence: TGTGCCAGCAGCTTATCAGGGGCCGGGGACCAAGAGACCCAGTACTTC. This gives the protein CASSLSGAGDQETQYF.

This clone has a single count. The genes are TRBV27 and TRBJ1-5; a weak D match, TRBD1 (5 bases). The CDR3 is 14 residues long. Trimming cost V 3 bases and J 3 bases, with 9 bases left between them. The germline V gene has CDR1 MNHEY and CDR2 SMNVEV (reference sequence). CDR3 loop: CASSFGGANQPQHF. The CDR3 nucleotides are TGTGCCAGCAGTTTCGGAGGGGCCAATCAGCCCCAGCATTTT.

The chain is built from TRBV9 and TRBJ2-3; D is uncertain. The V end was cut by 3 bases, the J end by 4 bases, with 3 bases between. Per germline, CDR1 SGDLS and CDR2 YYNGEE. The CDR3 runs 11 residues. Written as DNA, the CDR3 is TGTGCCAGCAGCGCGTCAGATACGCAGTATTTT. Residues: CASSASDTQYF.

This clone was counted between two and nine times. The chain has TRBV30 and TRBJ1-1; D unclear. The CDR3 extends over 14 amino acids. Germline V gene sequence: CDR1 GTSNPN, CDR2 SVGIG (reference sequence). Between the trimmed V and J ends, which lost 0 bases and 5 bases, there was a span of 13 bases. The CDR3 is CAWSVRSGKTEAFF. The CDR3 region has the DNA TGTGCCTGGAGTGTACGTTCCGGGAAAACTGAAGCTTTCTTT. Complete variable domain (other parts from reference TRBV30 and TRBJ1-1): SQTIHQWPATLVQPVGSPLSLECTVEGTSNPNLYWYRQAAGRGLQLLFYSVGIGQISSEVPQNLSASRPQDRQFILSSKKLLLSDSGFYLCAWSVRSGKTEAFFGQGTRLTVV.

Turning to this clone: The identical CDR3 is also encoded by other nucleotide sequences in the sample. The chain combines TRBV11-2 with TRBJ2-2; tentative D call: TRBD1 (6 bases). V was pared by 6 bases and J by 4 bases, with 15 bases between. This CDR3 is 15 amino acids long. Germline CDR1 SGHAT, CDR2 FQNNGV. The CDR3 sequence is CASSLRTAFTGELFF. The DNA of the CDR3 is TGTGCCAGCAGTCTAAGGACAGCCTTCACCGGGGAGCTGTTTTTT.

The chain uses TRBV11-2 and TRBJ1-2; D perhaps matches TRBD1 (5 bases). CDR3 length: 17 amino acids. Germline V CDR1 and CDR2: SGHAT, FQNNGV. Between the trimmed V and J ends, which lost 5 bases and 4 bases, there was a span of 23 bases. Here the CDR3 DNA reads TGTGCCAGCAGCCCCCTTAAGGGGCCCGAACGATTCTATGGCTACACCTTC. This codes for CASSPLKGPERFYGYTF.

The chain carries TRBV10-3 and TRBJ1-5, with 10 bases aligning to TRBD1. CDR3 length equals 15 residues. With V trimmed by 2 bases and J by 7 bases, 5 bases remained unmatched. In germline, CDR1 is ENHRY, CDR2 SYGVKD. CDR3 in DNA: TGTGCCATCAGTGAGCCCCGGACAGGGGGACAGCCCCAGCATTTT. This gives the protein CAISEPRTGGQPQHF.

V usage is TRBV2 and J usage is TRBJ1-2; possible D gene TRBD1, 6 bases. From germline, CDR1 is SNHLY and CDR2 FYNNEI. Trimming pared 6 bases from V and 4 bases from J, leaving 18 bases between. The CDR3 contains 15 residues. The CDR3 nucleotides are TGTGCCAGCAGAGCGGACCGGGGGGCGGTCTATGGCTACACCTTC. It specifies CASRADRGAVYGYTF.

J is TRBJ1-1 and V is TRBV7-6; D unclear. The germline V and J ends were trimmed by 2 bases and 0 bases, with 13 bases remaining between them. Germline CDR1 and CDR2: SGHVS and FNYEAQ. This CDR3 is 16 amino acids long. CDR3 in amino acids: CASSLRGLGMNTEAFF. The DNA of the CDR3 is TGTGCCAGCAGCTTAAGAGGGTTGGGAATGAACACTGAAGCTTTCTTT.

The chain uses TRBV6-1 and TRBJ1-2, with D possibly being TRBD1 (5 bases). From germline, CDR1 is MNHNS and CDR2 SASEGT. The CDR3 runs 15 residues. Between the trimmed V and J ends, which lost 8 bases and 3 bases, there was a span of 19 bases. CDR3 loop: CASRGEKGRDYGYTF. In DNA form, the CDR3 reads TGTGCCAGCCGGGGGGAAAAGGGGAGGGACTATGGCTACACCTTC.